This T cell receptor (beta chain) comes out of a study of cytomegalovirus exposure and HLA in healthy donors. It was with 60 Vbeta and 13 Jbeta primers that the PCR ran. Sequenced by immunoSEQ multiplex PCR; TCRdb stores in-frame clones only, minus some. The sample lists around 180,000 clones, 65% to 85% seen once, with more than 1% in the top ten. V lost 1 base and J lost 2, with 15 bases in between. The CDR3 has 16 amino acids. CDR1 LNHNV and CDR2 YYDKDF come from the germline V gene (reference sequence). This receptor was identified in a boy between 2 and 10 years old in good health and CMV-seronegative. Sequenced sample: PBMCs. The rearrangement joins TRBV15 to TRBJ2-7, with D maybe TRBD1 (6 bases). The CDR3 nucleotides are TGTGCCACCAGCAGAGCCCGGGACATTGTGGCCTACGAGCAGTACGTC. Its protein product is CATSRARDIVAYEQYV.